This TCR beta chain is from a study of shared clonotypes between healthy human individuals. Here immunoSEQ multiplex PCR was the method, and the copy in TCRdb shows in-frame clones only, minus some. The sample carries 1,400,000 or so clones, 97% to 99% recorded once. Germline lookup yields CDR1 MNHNY and CDR2 SVGAGI (reference sequence). The CDR3 has 13 residues. V was clipped by 7 bases and J by 10 bases, with 17 bases between them. The specimen sequenced was naive CD4+ T cells sorted from blood. Subset of the sample: CD45RA+ positively selected. The chain has TRBV6-6 and TRBJ2-1; D possibly corresponds to TRBD2 (6 bases). The sequence was obtained from a man younger than 45 in good health. CDR3: CASTPGAPSEQFF. Here the CDR3 DNA reads TGTGCCAGCACCCCGGGAGCCCCATCGGAGCAGTTCTTC.